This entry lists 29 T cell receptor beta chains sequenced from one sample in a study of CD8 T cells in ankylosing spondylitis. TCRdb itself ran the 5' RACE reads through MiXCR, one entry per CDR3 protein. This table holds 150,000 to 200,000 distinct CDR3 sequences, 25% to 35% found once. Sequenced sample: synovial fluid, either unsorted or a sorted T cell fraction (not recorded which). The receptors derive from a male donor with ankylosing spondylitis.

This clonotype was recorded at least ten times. The CDR3, as DNA: TGCGCCAGCAGCTTGGAGGACAGGTGGATCTACACCTTC. It is translated as CASSLEDRWIYTF. This sequence joins TRBV5-1 and TRBJ1-2; 7 bases are a match to TRBD1. V lost 0 bases, J lost 10 bases, and 6 bases stayed unmatched. This CDR3 has 13 amino acids. Germline CDR1 is SGHRS and CDR2 is YFSETQ.

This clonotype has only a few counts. CDR3 sequence (DNA): TGTGCCTGGAGTGTGGACAGAAACAATCAGCCCCAGCATTTT. Translated, it gives CAWSVDRNNQPQHF. The J gene is TRBJ1-5, the V gene TRBV30, with a tentative D call TRBD1 (6 bases). The CDR3 spans 14 residues. Germline V gene lookup returns CDR1 GTSNPN and CDR2 SVGIG (reference sequence). Trimming removed 0 bases from V and 3 bases from J, with 9 bases in between.

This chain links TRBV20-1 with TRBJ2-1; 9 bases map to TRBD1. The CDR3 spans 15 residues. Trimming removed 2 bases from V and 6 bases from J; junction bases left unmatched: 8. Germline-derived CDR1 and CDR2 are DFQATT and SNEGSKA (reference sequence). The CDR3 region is CSARPGTGSTNEQFF. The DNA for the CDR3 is TGCAGTGCTAGACCCGGGACAGGGTCGACCAATGAGCAGTTCTTC.

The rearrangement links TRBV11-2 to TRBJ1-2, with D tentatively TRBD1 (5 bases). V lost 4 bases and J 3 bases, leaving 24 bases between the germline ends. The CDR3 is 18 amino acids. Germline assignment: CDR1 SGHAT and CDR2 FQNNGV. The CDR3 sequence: CASSSGGVGRGTYYGYTF. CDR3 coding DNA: TGTGCCAGCAGCTCAGGCGGGGTGGGTCGCGGGACTTACTATGGCTACACCTTC.

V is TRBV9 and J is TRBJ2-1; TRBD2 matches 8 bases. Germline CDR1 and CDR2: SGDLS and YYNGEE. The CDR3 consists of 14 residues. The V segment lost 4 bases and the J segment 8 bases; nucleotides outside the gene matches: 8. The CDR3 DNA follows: TGTGCCAGCAGCCGGGGGGGAGAGGTCGATGAGCAGTTCTTC. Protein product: CASSRGGEVDEQFF.

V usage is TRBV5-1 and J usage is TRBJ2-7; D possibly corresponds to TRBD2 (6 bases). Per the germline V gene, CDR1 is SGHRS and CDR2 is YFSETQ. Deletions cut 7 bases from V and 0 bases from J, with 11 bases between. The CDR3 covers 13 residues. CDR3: CASCGVPSYEQYF. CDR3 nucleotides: TGCGCCAGCTGCGGGGTACCCTCCTACGAGCAGTACTTC.

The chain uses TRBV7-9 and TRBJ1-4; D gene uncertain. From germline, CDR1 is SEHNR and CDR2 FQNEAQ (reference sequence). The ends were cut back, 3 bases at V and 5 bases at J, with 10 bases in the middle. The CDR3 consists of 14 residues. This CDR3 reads CASSFGVTNEKLFF. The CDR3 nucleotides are TGTGCCAGCAGCTTTGGGGTAACAAATGAAAAACTGTTTTTT.

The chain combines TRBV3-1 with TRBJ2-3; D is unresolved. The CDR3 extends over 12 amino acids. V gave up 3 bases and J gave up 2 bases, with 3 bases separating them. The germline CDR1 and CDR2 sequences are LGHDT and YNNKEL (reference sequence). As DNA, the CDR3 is TGTGCCAGCAGCCATCTCACAGATACGCAGTATTTT. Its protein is CASSHLTDTQYF.

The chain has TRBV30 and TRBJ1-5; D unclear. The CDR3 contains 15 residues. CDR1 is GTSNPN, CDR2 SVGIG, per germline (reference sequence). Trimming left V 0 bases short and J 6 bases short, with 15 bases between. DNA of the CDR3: TGTGCCTGGAGTGTCCGGGCCTCCGGAGGTCAGCCCCAGCATTTT. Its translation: CAWSVRASGGQPQHF.

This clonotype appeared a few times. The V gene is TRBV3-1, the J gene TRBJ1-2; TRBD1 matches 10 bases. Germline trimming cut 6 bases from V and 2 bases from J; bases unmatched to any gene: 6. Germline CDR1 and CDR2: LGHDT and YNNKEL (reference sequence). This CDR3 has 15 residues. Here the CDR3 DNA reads TGTGCCAGCAGGCCCGGGACAGGGGACAACTATGGCTACACCTTC. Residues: CASRPGTGDNYGYTF.

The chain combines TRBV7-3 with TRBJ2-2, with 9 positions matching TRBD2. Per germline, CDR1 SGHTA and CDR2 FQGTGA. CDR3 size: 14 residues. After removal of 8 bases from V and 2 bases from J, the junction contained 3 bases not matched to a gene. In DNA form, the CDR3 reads TGTGCCAGCGCGGGGGGGGGAAACACCGGGGAGCTGTTTTTT. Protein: CASAGGGNTGELFF. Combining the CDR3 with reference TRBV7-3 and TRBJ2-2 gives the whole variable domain GAGVSQTPSNKVTEKGKYVELRCDPISGHTALYWYRQSLGQGPEFLIYFQGTGAADDSGLPNDRFFAVRPEGSVSTLKIQRTERGDSAVYLCASAGGGNTGELFFGEGSRLTVL.

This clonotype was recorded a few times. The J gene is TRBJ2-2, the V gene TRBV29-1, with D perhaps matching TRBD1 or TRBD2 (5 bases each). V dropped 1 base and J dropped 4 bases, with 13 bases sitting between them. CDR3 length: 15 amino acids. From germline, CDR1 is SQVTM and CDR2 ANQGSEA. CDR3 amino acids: CSVEGQGVGTGELFF. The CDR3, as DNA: TGCAGCGTTGAAGGTCAGGGAGTTGGCACCGGGGAGCTGTTTTTT.

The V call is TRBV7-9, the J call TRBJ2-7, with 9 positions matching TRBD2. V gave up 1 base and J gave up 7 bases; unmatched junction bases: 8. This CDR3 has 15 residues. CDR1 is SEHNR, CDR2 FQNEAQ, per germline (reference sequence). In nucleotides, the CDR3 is TGTGCCAGCAGCTTAGAGGCGGGAGGGCTGAGGGAGCAGTACTTC. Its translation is CASSLEAGGLREQYF.

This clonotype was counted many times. CDR3 in amino acids: CSASFPTGLNTEAFF. The CDR3 bases are TGCAGTGCTAGTTTCCCCACAGGGTTGAACACTGAAGCTTTCTTT. This rearrangement joins TRBV20-1 to TRBJ1-1, with D perhaps TRBD1 (6 bases). V lost 3 bases to trimming and J lost 0 bases, with 14 bases between them. This CDR3 is 15 amino acids long. Germline CDR1 and CDR2: DFQATT and SNEGSKA (reference sequence).

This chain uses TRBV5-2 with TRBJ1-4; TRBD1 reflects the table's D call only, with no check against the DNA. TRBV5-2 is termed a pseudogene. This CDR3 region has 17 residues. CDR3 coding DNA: TGTGCCAGCGGCTCTGGGGTCCCCGGGGTAGGCGGTGAAAAACTGTTTTTT. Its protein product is CASGSGVPGVGGEKLFF.

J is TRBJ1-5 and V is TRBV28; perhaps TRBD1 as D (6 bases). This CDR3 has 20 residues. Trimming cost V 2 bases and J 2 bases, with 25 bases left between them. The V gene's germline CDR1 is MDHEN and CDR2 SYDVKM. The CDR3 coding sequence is TGTGCCAGCAGTTTAAATCTTCGTAAACAGGGTGTCCGTGGCAATCAGCCCCAGCATTTT. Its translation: CASSLNLRKQGVRGNQPQHF.

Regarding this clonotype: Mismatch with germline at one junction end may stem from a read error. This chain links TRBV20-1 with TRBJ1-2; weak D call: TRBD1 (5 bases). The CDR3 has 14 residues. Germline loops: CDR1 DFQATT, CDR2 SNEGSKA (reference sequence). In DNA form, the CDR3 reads TGCAGTGCTCGAGAGGGGACCGGCCTCTATGGCTACACCTTC. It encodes CSAREGTGLYGYTF.

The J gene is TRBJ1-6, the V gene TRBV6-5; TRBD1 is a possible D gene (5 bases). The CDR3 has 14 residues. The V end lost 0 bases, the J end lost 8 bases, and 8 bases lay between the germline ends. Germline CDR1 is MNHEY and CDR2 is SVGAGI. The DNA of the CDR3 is TGTGCCAGCAGTTACTCTGGGACTGATTCACCCCTCCACTTT. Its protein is CASSYSGTDSPLHF.

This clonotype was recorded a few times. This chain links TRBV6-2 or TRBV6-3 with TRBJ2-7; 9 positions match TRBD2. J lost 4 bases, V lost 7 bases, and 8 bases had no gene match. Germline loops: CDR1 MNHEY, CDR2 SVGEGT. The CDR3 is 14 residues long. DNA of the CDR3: TGTGCCAGCAACTTAGCGGGAGCAGGGTACGAGCAGTACTTC. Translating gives CASNLAGAGYEQYF.

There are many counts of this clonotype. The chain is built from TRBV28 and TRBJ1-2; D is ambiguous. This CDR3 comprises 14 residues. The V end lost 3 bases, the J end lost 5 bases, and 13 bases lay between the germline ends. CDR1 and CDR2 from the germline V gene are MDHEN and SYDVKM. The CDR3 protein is CASSFASGLYGYTF. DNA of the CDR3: TGTGCCAGCAGTTTTGCGAGCGGTTTGTATGGCTACACCTTC.

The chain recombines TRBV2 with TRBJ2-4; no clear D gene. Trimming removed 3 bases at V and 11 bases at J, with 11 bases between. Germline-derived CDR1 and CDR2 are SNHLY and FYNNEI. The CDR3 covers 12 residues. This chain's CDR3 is CASSDGSPLQYF. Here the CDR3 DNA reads TGTGCCAGCAGTGACGGTAGTCCGCTTCAGTACTTC. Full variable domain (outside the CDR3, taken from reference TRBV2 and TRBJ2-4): EPEVTQTPSHQVTQMGQEVILRCVPISNHLYFYWYRQILGQKVEFLVSFYNNEISEKSEIFDDQFSVERPDGSNFTLKIRSTKLEDSAMYFCASSDGSPLQYFGAGTRLSVL.

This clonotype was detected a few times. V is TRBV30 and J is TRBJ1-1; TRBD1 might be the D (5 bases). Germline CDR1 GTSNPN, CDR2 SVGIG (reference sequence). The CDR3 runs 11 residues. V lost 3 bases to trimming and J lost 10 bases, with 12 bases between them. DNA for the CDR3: TGTGCCTGGAGGAGCACTGGGACAGCTTTCTTT. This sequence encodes CAWRSTGTAFF.

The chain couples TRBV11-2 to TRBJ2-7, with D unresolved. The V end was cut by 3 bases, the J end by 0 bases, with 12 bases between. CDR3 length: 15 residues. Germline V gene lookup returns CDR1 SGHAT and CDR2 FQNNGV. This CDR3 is CASSFLPGRSYEQYF. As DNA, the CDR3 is TGTGCCAGCAGCTTCTTACCCGGGCGCTCCTACGAGCAGTACTTC.

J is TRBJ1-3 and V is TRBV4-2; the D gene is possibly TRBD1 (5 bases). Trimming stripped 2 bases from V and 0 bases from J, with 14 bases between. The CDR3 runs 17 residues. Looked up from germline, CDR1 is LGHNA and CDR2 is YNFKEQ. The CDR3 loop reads CASSQLMGTFSGNTIYF. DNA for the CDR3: TGTGCCAGCAGCCAATTGATGGGGACCTTCTCTGGAAACACCATATATTTT.

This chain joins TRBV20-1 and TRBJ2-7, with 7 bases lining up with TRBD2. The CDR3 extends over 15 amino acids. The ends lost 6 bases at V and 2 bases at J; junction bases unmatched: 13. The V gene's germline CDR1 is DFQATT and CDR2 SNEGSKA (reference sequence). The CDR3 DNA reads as TGCAGTGCCCGCGAAGGGGAGGGCCAGGCCTACGAGCAGTACTTC. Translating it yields CSAREGEGQAYEQYF.

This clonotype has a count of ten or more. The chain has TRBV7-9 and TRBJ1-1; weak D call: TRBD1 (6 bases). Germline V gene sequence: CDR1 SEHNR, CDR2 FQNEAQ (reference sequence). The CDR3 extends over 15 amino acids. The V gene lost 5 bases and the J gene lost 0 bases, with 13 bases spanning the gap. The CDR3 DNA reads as TGTGCCAGCAGCCGAACAGGGACTATGAACACTGAAGCTTTCTTT. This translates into CASSRTGTMNTEAFF. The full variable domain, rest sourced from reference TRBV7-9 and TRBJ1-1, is DTGVSQNPRHKITKRGQNVTFRCDPISEHNRLYWYRQTLGQGPEFLTYFQNEAQLEKSRLLSDRFSAERPKGSFSTLEIQRTEQGDSAMYLCASSRTGTMNTEAFFGQGTRLTVV.

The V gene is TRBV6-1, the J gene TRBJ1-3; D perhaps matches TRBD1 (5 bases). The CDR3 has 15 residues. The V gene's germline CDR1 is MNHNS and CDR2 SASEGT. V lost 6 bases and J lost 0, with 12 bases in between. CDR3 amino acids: CASSRRGGSGNTIYF. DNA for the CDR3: TGTGCCAGCAGCCGCCGGGGGGGCTCTGGAAACACCATATATTTT.

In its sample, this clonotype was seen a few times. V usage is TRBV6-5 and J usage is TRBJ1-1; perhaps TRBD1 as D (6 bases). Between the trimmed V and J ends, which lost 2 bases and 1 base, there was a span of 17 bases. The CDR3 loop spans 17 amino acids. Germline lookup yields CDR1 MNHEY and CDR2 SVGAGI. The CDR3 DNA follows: TGTGCCAGCAGTTACCGCCAGACAGGTCGGGCGAACACTGAAGCTTTCTTT. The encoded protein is CASSYRQTGRANTEAFF.

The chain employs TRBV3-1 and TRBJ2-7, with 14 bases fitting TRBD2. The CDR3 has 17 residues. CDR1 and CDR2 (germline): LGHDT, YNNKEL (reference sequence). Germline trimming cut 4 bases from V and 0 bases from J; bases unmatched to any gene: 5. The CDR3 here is CASSRGLAGADSYEQYF. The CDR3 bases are TGTGCCAGCAGCCGGGGACTAGCGGGGGCCGACTCCTACGAGCAGTACTTC.